This is a list of T cell receptor beta chains from one sample in a study of CD4 T cells in relation to SARS-CoV-2 and coronaviruses. Sequencing used immunoSEQ multiplex PCR; TCRdb keeps in-frame clones, though not all of them. This table holds tens of thousands of clones, approximately 90% found once. Input material: naive CD4+ T cells from PBMCs. These receptors were taken from an adult with COVID-19. Both conserved end residues are part of each CDR3. The order of the fields is V gene, D gene, CDR3 length, J gene, clone size, CDR3 protein, CDR3 DNA. A D gene is named only where the DNA matches it firmly. Size is stated for part of the rows, as once, few or many counts, or as a class when the clone is expanded.

TRBV30	-	13	TRBJ2-5	-	CAWSEGIQETQYF	TGTGCCTGGAGTGAGGGAATTCAAGAGACCCAGTACTTC
TRBV2	TRBD1	14	TRBJ1-2	-	CASSELQGAHGYTF	TGTGCCAGCAGTGAACTACAGGGGGCGCATGGCTACACCTTC
TRBV6-5	-	13	TRBJ1-4	-	CASGSSLDEKLFF	TGTGCCAGCGGGAGTAGCCTCGATGAAAAACTGTTTTTT
TRBV2	-	13	TRBJ2-5	-	CASLPGVGETQYF	TGTGCCAGCCTACCAGGGGTGGGGGAGACCCAGTACTTC
TRBV28	-	13	TRBJ1-2	-	CASRRPGNYGYTF	TGTGCCAGCAGAAGGCCGGGTAACTATGGCTACACCTTC
TRBV15	-	18	TRBJ1-3	-	CATSRGGEEAFSGNTIYF	TGTGCCACCAGCAGAGGCGGGGAGGAAGCTTTCTCTGGAAACACCATATATTTT
TRBV7-2	-	15	TRBJ2-7	-	CASSLLALESYEQYF	TGTGCCAGCAGCTTACTAGCGCTAGAATCCTACGAGCAGTACTTC
TRBV7-9	-	15	TRBJ2-2	-	CASSLMSGAPGELFF	TGTGCCAGCAGCTTGATGTCGGGAGCTCCCGGGGAGCTGTTTTTT
TRBV24-1	TRBD1	16	TRBJ2-1	-	CATSEYRGSDYNEQFF	TGTGCCACCAGTGAGTACAGGGGGTCGGACTACAATGAGCAGTTCTTC
TRBV5-1	-	15	TRBJ2-1	-	CASSLRVGGGNEQFF	TGCGCCAGCAGCTTGCGGGTAGGGGGGGGCAATGAGCAGTTCTTC
TRBV10-3	TRBD2	17	TRBJ2-1	-	CAISESGGLASYNEQFF	TGTGCCATCAGTGAGTCGGGGGGACTAGCGTCCTACAATGAGCAGTTCTTC
TRBV12-3/TRBV12-4	-	13	TRBJ2-1	-	CASSLVPGGEQFF	TGTGCCAGCAGTTTAGTTCCTGGCGGGGAGCAGTTCTTC
TRBV5-4	-	16	TRBJ2-3	-	CASSLASGLRTDTQYF	TGTGCCAGCAGCTTGGCATCAGGACTCCGCACAGATACGCAGTATTTT
TRBV7-2	-	16	TRBJ2-2	-	CASRQARAANTGELFF	TGTGCCAGCAGACAAGCCAGAGCCGCGAACACCGGGGAGCTGTTTTTT
TRBV5-6	-	14	TRBJ2-5	-	CASSFPGSQETQYF	TGTGCCAGCAGCTTTCCCGGATCGCAAGAGACCCAGTACTTC
TRBV29-1	-	11	TRBJ1-2	-	CSVGDLDGYTF	TGCAGCGTTGGGGATTTGGATGGCTACACCTTC
TRBV6-5	-	15	TRBJ2-5	-	CASNFGPGYQETQYF	TGTGCCAGCAACTTTGGTCCAGGCTACCAAGAGACCCAGTACTTC
TRBV19	TRBD1	17	TRBJ1-1	-	CASTLEGGGPLNTEAFF	TGTGCCAGTACCCTCGAGGGAGGGGGCCCCTTGAACACTGAAGCTTTCTTT
TRBV5-6	-	15	TRBJ2-5	-	CASSLFLMFQETQYF	TGTGCCAGCAGCTTGTTCCTTATGTTCCAAGAGACCCAGTACTTC
TRBV7-3	TRBD2	16	TRBJ2-3	-	CASSLNPAGVVDTQYF	TGTGCCAGCAGCTTAAATCCAGCGGGAGTGGTAGATACGCAGTATTTT
TRBV28	-	13	TRBJ1-5	-	CASRRSPNQPQHF	TGTGCCAGCAGACGGAGCCCCAATCAGCCCCAGCATTTT
TRBV18	TRBD2	17	TRBJ2-2	-	CASSPLSGTTNTGELFF	TGTGCCAGCTCACCCCTGTCCGGGACTACAAACACCGGGGAGCTGTTTTTT
TRBV28	TRBD1	14	TRBJ2-3	-	CASRASGGKNTQYF	TGTGCCAGCAGGGCCTCAGGGGGCAAAAATACGCAGTATTTT
TRBV5-4	-	20	TRBJ2-7	-	CASSYRTGRAFLVEPYEQYF	TGTGCCAGCAGCTACCGGACAGGGAGGGCTTTTTTAGTCGAACCCTACGAGCAGTACTTC
TRBV9	TRBD1	16	TRBJ1-6	-	CASSGGQVGNNSPLHF	TGTGCCAGCAGCGGGGGACAGGTCGGGAATAATTCACCCCTCCACTTT
TRBV3-1/TRBV3-2	TRBD2	18	TRBJ2-3	-	CASSRTSGRALLADTQYF	TGTGCCAGCAGCCGGACTAGCGGGAGGGCCTTACTCGCAGATACGCAGTATTTT
TRBV28	TRBD2	16	TRBJ2-3	-	CASSFPEAGAADTQYF	TGTGCCAGCAGCTTCCCCGAAGCGGGAGCGGCAGATACGCAGTATTTT
TRBV30	-	17	TRBJ2-6	-	CAWSVDRTNSGANVLTF	TGTGCCTGGAGTGTTGACAGGACGAACTCTGGGGCCAACGTCCTGACTTTC
TRBV7-2	-	14	TRBJ1-1	-	CASSLDMPDTEAFF	TGTGCCAGCAGCTTAGATATGCCCGACACTGAAGCTTTCTTT
TRBV20-1	-	10	TRBJ2-5	once	CSAVRETQYF	TGCAGTGCTGTCAGGGAGACCCAGTACTTC
TRBV5-4	-	17	TRBJ2-1	-	CASSLKFDSGSYNEQFF	TGTGCCAGCAGCTTGAAATTCGACAGCGGCTCCTACAATGAGCAGTTCTTC
TRBV9	-	17	TRBJ2-1	once	CASSVDGTPSRGNEQFF	TGTGCCAGCAGCGTAGACGGGACCCCCTCGAGGGGCAATGAGCAGTTCTTC
TRBV5-1	-	15	TRBJ1-3	-	CASSTGTYSGNTIYF	TGCGCCAGCAGCACAGGGACGTACTCTGGAAACACCATATATTTT
TRBV13	TRBD1	15	TRBJ2-6	-	CASSTTGVGANVLTF	TGTGCCAGCAGCACCACAGGGGTTGGGGCCAACGTCCTGACTTTC
TRBV3-1/TRBV3-2	TRBD1	14	TRBJ2-5	-	CASSPWDSQETQYF	TGTGCCAGCAGCCCCTGGGACAGCCAAGAGACCCAGTACTTC
TRBV30	-	13	TRBJ1-4	-	CAWGAGLNEKLFF	TGTGCCTGGGGGGCAGGGCTGAATGAAAAACTGTTTTTT
TRBV2	TRBD1	17	TRBJ2-7	-	CASSVVGRTGVGYEQYF	TGTGCCAGCAGTGTAGTAGGGCGGACAGGGGTTGGCTACGAGCAGTACTTC
TRBV28	TRBD2	16	TRBJ2-1	once	CASIGAGGPSYNEQFF	TGTGCCAGCATCGGGGCGGGAGGGCCCTCCTACAATGAGCAGTTCTTC
TRBV19	TRBD2	16	TRBJ2-1	-	CASMGGREGSYNEQFF	TGTGCCAGTATGGGGGGGCGGGAGGGCTCCTACAATGAGCAGTTCTTC
TRBV3-1/TRBV3-2	TRBD2	15	TRBJ2-1	once	CASSLKREAYNEQFF	TGTGCCAGCAGCCTGAAGCGGGAGGCCTACAATGAGCAGTTCTTC
TRBV7-9	TRBD1	12	TRBJ2-1	-	CASSWDTGERFF	TGTGCCAGCAGCTGGGATACAGGGGAACGGTTCTTC
TRBV7-2	TRBD1	16	TRBJ2-7	-	CASSTQQGAGVYEQYF	TGTGCCAGCAGCACCCAACAGGGGGCGGGGGTATACGAGCAGTACTTC
TRBV2	-	13	TRBJ1-1	-	CASSEVGDTEAFF	TGTGCCAGCAGTGAAGTGGGGGACACTGAAGCTTTCTTT